This TCR beta chain is from a study of CD8 T cells in ankylosing spondylitis. CDR1 and CDR2 (germline): DFQATT, SNEGSKA (reference sequence). CDR3 size: 13 residues. V lost 5 bases to trimming and J lost 3 bases, with 13 bases between them. Study-wide points: Disease-associated clones were reportedly significantly overrepresented in matched ankylosing spondylitis synovial fluid. Some motif variants had been reported before (in reactive arthritis synovial fluid and blood). Peripheral blood held disease-linked clones only at relatively low frequency, and these were CD8+. In ankylosing spondylitis blood, a motif of several highly homologous TCR beta variants appeared characteristic.

Researchers built TCR beta libraries using quantitative 5'-RACE with molecular barcodes. TCRdb recomputed calls from the 5' RACE reads with MiXCR, one row per CDR3 protein. The sample has fewer than 550,000 distinct CDR3 sequences, 5.3% seen once. Many counts were recorded for this clonotype. The antigen remains unidentified. Sequencing was performed on blood, either unsorted or a sorted T cell fraction (not recorded which). The V call is TRBV20-1, the J call TRBJ1-1; D not resolved. The receptor was derived from a male donor with ankylosing spondylitis. CDR3 residues: CSAVRRAYTEAFF. The CDR3 DNA is TGCAGTGCTGTCCGCCGGGCGTACACTGAAGCTTTCTTT.